The clone carrying this T cell receptor beta chain was seen once. With a much larger clone just one base away, this may be a read error. Given the absence of the conserved phenylalanine or tryptophan at the CDR3 end, a read error is likely. The sample is drawn from a study of T cells in Graves' hyperthyroidism and ophthalmopathy. For the study at large: Before treatment of any kind, peripheral blood was taken at initial diagnosis.

Trimming left V 4 bases short and J 3 bases short, with 16 bases between. Per germline, CDR1 LGHDT and CDR2 YNNKEL (reference sequence). The CDR3 consists of 15 residues. Patients were excluded because of uncontrolled infection, other autoimmune disease, pregnancy or lactation. Researchers took RNA transcripts and amplified the TCR beta CDR3 regions from them. During a first-round RT-PCR of the TCR CDR3, the HTBI primer set was used. TCRdb passed the multiplex PCR reads through MiXCR, listing each CDR3 protein once. The data hold approximately 220,000 distinct CDR3 sequences, with about 18% observed a single time.

The chain couples TRBV3-1 to TRBJ2-7; tentative D call: TRBD2 (5 bases). This TCR was sampled from a man aged 40-55 years with Graves' hyperthyroidism. The sequencing sample was made of blood. CDR3 sequence: CASSRPARGFYEQYL. CDR3 coding DNA: TGTGCCAGCAGCCGGCCGGCCCGGGGATTCTACGAGCAGTACCTC.